This is a list of T cell receptor beta chains from one sample in a study of cytomegalovirus exposure and HLA in healthy donors. The assay was immunoSEQ multiplex PCR, and TCRdb's table has in-frame clones only and misses some. The data contain tens of thousands of clones, about 92% of them singletons. The specimen sequenced was PBMCs. The receptors come from a woman aged 18-29 years in good health and CMV-seronegative. Each CDR3 is given with its conserved first and last residue. Fields, in order: V gene, J gene, clone size, D gene, CDR3 protein, CDR3 DNA. A D gene is named only where the DNA matches it firmly. Clone size is given for some rows only: seen once, a few or many times, or a class if the clone is expanded.

>TRBV28|TRBJ2-7|few|-
CASTRRGYEQYF
TGTGCCAGCACCCGTCGGGGCTACGAGCAGTACTTC
>TRBV27|TRBJ1-2|-|-
CASSRGGSGYTF
TGTGCCAGCAGTCGGGGGGGGAGCGGCTACACCTTC
>TRBV5-6|TRBJ1-3|-|-
CASSTTGLSSGNTIYF
TGTGCCAGCAGCACTACGGGACTGTCTTCTGGAAACACCATATATTTT
>TRBV5-1|TRBJ2-1|-|-
CASSLGLGGGNEQFF
TGCGCCAGCAGCTTGGGGCTCGGTGGAGGCAATGAGCAGTTCTTC
>TRBV11-2|TRBJ2-1|-|TRBD1
CASSPTGWSNEQFF
TGTGCCAGCAGCCCGACAGGGTGGAGCAATGAGCAGTTCTTC
>TRBV7-2|TRBJ2-5|-|TRBD2
CASSLAGGEETQYF
TGTGCCAGCAGTCTAGCGGGAGGAGAAGAGACCCAGTACTTC
>TRBV5-6|TRBJ2-7|-|-
CASSNRWQGSYEQYF
TGTGCCAGCAGCAACCGGTGGCAGGGGTCCTACGAGCAGTACTTC
>TRBV6-5|TRBJ2-3|-|-
CASSYRRVGTDTQYF
TGTGCCAGCAGTTACCGCAGGGTTGGCACAGATACGCAGTATTTT
>TRBV5-1|TRBJ2-7|-|-
CASSLRAGSHEQYF
TGCGCCAGCAGCTTGCGGGCAGGGTCCCACGAGCAGTACTTC
>TRBV25-1|TRBJ1-1|-|-
CASSVHGGADTEAFF
TGTGCCAGCAGTGTCCACGGGGGTGCGGACACTGAAGCTTTCTTT
>TRBV7-3|TRBJ2-7|-|TRBD1
CASSSTGTGIYEQYF
TGTGCCAGCAGTTCGACCGGGACAGGGATCTACGAGCAGTACTTC
>TRBV7-9|TRBJ1-1|once|-
CATNSGLREENTEAFF
TGTGCCACCAACTCGGGCCTAAGGGAGGAGAACACTGAAGCTTTCTTT
>TRBV18|TRBJ2-3|-|-
CASSLAATTDTQYF
TGTGCCAGCTCACTAGCGGCTACCACAGATACGCAGTATTTT
>TRBV2|TRBJ1-1|-|-
CASSVSGGSSTEAFF
TGTGCCAGCAGTGTATCCGGGGGTTCGTCCACTGAAGCTTTCTTT
>TRBV5-5|TRBJ1-2|-|-
CASSLDGNYGYTF
TGTGCCAGCAGCTTGGACGGTAACTATGGCTACACCTTC
>TRBV2|TRBJ1-1|-|-
CASRVRVNTEAFF
TGTGCCAGCAGGGTCAGGGTGAACACTGAAGCTTTCTTT
>TRBV10-2|TRBJ2-1|-|-
CASSGTGSIPSYNEQFF
TGCGCCAGCAGTGGAACAGGGTCCATACCCTCCTACAATGAGCAGTTCTTC
>TRBV10-3|TRBJ2-3|-|TRBD1
CAISGGNRGPTDTQYF
TGTGCCATCAGTGGAGGGAACAGGGGGCCCACAGATACGCAGTATTTT
>TRBV7-9|TRBJ2-3|-|TRBD2
CASAGTSGGAIGGAQYF
TGTGCCAGCGCCGGGACTAGCGGGGGGGCCATCGGAGGCGCGCAGTATTTT
>TRBV27|TRBJ2-2|-|-
CASSLSGGAGELFF
TGTGCCAGCAGTTTATCAGGTGGAGCGGGGGAGCTGTTTTTT
>TRBV28|TRBJ2-1|-|TRBD2
CASSSIIAGGSTYNEQFF
TGTGCCAGCAGTTCCATTATAGCGGGAGGTTCTACCTACAATGAGCAGTTCTTC
>TRBV6-5|TRBJ1-1|once|-
CASFLSVEAFF
TGTGCCAGCTTTTTATCGGTTGAAGCTTTCTTT
>TRBV5-6|TRBJ2-7|once|TRBD2
CASSLPRRGAYEQYF
TGTGCCAGCAGCCTTCCCCGGCGGGGGGCCTACGAGCAGTACTTC
>TRBV6-4|TRBJ2-3|-|-
CASSVASGTDTQYF
TGTGCCAGCAGTGTGGCTAGCGGCACAGATACGCAGTATTTT